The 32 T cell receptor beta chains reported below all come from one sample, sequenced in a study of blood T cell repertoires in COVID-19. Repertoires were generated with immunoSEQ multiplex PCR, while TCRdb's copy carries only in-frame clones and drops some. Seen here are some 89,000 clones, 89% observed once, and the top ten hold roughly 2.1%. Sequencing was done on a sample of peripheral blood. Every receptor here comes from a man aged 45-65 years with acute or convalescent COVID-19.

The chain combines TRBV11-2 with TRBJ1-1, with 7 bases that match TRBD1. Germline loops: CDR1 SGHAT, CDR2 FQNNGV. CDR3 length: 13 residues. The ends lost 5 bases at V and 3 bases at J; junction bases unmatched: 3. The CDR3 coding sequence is TGTGCCAGCAGCAAAGACAGGGACACTGAAGCTTTCTTT. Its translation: CASSKDRDTEAFF.

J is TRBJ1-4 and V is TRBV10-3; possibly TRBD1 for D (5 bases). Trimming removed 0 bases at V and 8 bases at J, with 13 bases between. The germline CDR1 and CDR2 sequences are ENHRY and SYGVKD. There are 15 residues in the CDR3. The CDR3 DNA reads TGTGCCATCAGTGAGTCCGCGGGGGGAGAAGAAAAACTGTTTTTT. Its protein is CAISESAGGEEKLFF.

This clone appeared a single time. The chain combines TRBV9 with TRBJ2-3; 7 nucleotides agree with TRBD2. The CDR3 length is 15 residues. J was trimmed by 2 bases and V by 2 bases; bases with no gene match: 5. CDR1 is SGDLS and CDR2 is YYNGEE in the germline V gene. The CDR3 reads CASSVPSGTTDTQYF. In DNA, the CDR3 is TGTGCCAGCAGCGTTCCTAGCGGTACCACAGATACGCAGTATTTT.

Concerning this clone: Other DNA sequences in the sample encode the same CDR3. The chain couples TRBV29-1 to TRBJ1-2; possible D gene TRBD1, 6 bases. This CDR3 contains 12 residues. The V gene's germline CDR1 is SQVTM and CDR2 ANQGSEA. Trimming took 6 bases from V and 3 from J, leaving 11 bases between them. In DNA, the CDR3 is TGCAGCGTCTCACAGGGAGACTATGGCTACACCTTC. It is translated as CSVSQGDYGYTF.

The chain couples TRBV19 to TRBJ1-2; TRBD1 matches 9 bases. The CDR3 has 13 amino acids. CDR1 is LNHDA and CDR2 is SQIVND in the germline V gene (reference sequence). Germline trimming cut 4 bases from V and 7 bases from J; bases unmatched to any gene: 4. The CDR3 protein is CASSTGQGIGYTF. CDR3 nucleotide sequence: TGTGCCAGTAGTACCGGACAGGGGATTGGCTACACCTTC.

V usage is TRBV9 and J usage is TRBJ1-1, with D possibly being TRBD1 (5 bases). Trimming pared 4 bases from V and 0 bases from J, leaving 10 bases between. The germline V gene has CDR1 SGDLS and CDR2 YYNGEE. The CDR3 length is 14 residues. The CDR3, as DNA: TGTGCCAGCAGCCGCGGGGCCTTGAACACTGAAGCTTTCTTT. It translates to CASSRGALNTEAFF.

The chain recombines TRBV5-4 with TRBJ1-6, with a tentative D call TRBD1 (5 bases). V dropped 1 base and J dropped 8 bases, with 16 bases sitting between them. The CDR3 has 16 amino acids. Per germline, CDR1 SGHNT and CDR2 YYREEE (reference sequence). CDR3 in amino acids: CASSLPPSGGYSPLHF. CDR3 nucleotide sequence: TGTGCCAGCAGCTTGCCGCCGTCGGGGGGTTATTCACCCCTCCACTTT.

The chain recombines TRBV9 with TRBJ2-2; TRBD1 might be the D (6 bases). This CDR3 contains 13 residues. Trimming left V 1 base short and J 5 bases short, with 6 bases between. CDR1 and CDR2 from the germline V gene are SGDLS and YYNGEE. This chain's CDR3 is CASSVQGTGELFF. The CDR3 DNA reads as TGTGCCAGCAGCGTACAGGGGACCGGGGAGCTGTTTTTT.

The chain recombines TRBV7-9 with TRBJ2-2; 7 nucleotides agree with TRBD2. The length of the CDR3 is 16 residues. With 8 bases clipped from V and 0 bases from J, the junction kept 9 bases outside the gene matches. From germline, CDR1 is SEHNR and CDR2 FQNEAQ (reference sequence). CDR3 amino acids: CASGPSLASNTGELFF. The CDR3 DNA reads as TGTGCCAGCGGCCCCTCACTAGCGTCGAACACCGGGGAGCTGTTTTTT.

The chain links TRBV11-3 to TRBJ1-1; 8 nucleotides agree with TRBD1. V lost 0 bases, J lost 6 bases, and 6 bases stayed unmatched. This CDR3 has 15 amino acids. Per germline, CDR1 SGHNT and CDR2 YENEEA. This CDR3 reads CASSLDSGQGSEAFF. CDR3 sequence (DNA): TGTGCCAGCAGCTTAGATAGCGGACAGGGTTCTGAAGCTTTCTTT.

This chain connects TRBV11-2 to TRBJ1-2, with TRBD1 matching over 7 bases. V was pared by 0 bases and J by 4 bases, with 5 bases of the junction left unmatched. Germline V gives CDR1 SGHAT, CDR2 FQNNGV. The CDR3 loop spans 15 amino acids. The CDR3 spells CASSLDWGTVYGYTF. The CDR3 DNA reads TGTGCCAGCAGCTTAGATTGGGGGACAGTCTATGGCTACACCTTC.

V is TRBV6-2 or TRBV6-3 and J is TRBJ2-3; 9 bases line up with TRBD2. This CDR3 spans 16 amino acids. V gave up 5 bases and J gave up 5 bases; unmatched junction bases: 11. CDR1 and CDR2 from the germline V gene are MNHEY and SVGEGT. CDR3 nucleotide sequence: TGTGCCAGCAGTGCCCCTAGCGGGGTATCGGGAGATACGCAGTATTTT. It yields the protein CASSAPSGVSGDTQYF.

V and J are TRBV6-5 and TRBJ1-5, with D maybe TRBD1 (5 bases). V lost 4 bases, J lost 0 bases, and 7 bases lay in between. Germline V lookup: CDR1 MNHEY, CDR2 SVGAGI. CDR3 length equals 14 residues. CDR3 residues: CASSSRDSNQPQHF. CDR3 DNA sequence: TGTGCCAGCAGTTCCAGGGATAGCAATCAGCCCCAGCATTTT.

CDR3 sequence (DNA): TGTGCCAGCAGTGAAGGGACAGGGGGCCAGGATGAGCAGTTCTTC. Translated: CASSEGTGGQDEQFF. This sequence joins TRBV25-1 and TRBJ2-1; 12 bases map to TRBD1. Germline trimming cut 2 bases from V and 8 bases from J; bases unmatched to any gene: 4. Germline V lookup: CDR1 MGHDK, CDR2 SYGVNS. This CDR3 has 15 amino acids.

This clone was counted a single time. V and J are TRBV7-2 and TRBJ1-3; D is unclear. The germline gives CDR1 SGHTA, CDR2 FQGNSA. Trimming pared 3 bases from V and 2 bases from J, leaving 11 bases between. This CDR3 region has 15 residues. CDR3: CASSLSPGTGNTIYF. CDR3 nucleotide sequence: TGTGCCAGCAGCTTGTCTCCCGGGACTGGAAACACCATATATTTT.

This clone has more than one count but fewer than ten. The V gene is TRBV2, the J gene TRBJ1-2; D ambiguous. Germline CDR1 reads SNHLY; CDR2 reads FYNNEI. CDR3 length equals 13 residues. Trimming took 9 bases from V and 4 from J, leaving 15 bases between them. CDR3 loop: CASKTGSRYGYTF. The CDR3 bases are TGTGCCAGTAAGACGGGATCACGCTATGGCTACACCTTC.

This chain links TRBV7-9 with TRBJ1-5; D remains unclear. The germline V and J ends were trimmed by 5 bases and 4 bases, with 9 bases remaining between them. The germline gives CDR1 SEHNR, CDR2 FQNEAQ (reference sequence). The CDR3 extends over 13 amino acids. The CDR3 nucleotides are TGTGCCAGCAGCCAAGAGGTTAATCAGCCCCAGCATTTT. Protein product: CASSQEVNQPQHF. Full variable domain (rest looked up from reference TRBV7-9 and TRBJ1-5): DTGVSQNPRHKITKRGQNVTFRCDPISEHNRLYWYRQTLGQGPEFLTYFQNEAQLEKSRLLSDRFSAERPKGSFSTLEIQRTEQGDSAMYLCASSQEVNQPQHFGDGTRLSIL.

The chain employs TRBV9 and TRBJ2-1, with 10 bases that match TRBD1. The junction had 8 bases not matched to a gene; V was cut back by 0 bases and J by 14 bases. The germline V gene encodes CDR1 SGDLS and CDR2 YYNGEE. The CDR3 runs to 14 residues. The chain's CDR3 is CASSVETGGGRKFF. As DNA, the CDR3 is TGTGCCAGCAGCGTAGAGACAGGGGGCGGAAGAAAGTTCTTC.

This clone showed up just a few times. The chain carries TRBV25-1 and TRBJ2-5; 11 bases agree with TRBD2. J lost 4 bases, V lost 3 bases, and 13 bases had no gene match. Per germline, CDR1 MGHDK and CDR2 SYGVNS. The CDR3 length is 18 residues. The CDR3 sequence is CASSESMASGRKVETQYF. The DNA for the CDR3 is TGTGCCAGCAGTGAGAGTATGGCTAGCGGGAGGAAGGTAGAGACCCAGTACTTC.

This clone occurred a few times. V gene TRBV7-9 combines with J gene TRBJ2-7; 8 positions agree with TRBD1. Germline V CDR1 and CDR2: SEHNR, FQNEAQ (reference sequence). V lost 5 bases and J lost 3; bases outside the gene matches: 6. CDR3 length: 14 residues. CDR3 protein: CASSPGTGLYEQYF. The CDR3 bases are TGTGCCAGCAGCCCGGGGACAGGCCTCTACGAGCAGTACTTC.

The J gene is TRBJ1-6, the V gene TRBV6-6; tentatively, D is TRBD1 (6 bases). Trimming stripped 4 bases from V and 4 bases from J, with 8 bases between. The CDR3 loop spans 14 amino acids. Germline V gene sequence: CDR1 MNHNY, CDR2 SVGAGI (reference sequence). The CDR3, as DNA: TGTGCCAGCAGTTTGACAGGATATAATTCACCCCTCCACTTT. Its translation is CASSLTGYNSPLHF.

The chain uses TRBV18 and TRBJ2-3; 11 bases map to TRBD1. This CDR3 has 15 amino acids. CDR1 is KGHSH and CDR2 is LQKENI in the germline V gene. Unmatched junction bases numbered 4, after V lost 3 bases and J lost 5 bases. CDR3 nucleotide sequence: TGTGCCAGCTCACCTTCCGGGACAGGGGGAGATACGCAGTATTTT. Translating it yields CASSPSGTGGDTQYF.

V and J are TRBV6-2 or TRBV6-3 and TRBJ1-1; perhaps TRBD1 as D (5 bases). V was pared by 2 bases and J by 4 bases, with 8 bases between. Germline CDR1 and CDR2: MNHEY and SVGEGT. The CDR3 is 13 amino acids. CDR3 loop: CASSYRGGTEAFF. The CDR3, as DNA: TGTGCCAGCAGTTACCGCGGGGGCACTGAAGCTTTCTTT.

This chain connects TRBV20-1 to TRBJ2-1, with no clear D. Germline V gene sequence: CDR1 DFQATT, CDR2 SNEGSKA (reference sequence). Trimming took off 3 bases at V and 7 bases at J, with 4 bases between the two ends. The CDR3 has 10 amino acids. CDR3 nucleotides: TGCAGTGCTAGCAGGAATGAGCAGTTCTTC. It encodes CSASRNEQFF.

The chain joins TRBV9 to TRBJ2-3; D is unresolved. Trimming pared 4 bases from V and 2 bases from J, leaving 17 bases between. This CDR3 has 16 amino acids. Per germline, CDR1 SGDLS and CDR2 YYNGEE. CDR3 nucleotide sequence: TGTGCCAGCAGCCCCTTGACTGGAATTGACACAGATACGCAGTATTTT. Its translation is CASSPLTGIDTDTQYF.

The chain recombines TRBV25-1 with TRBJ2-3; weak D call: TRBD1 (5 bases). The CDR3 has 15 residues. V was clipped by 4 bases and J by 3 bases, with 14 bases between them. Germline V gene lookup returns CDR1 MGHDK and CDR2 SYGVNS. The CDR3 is CASSARVRSTDTQYF. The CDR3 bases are TGTGCCAGCAGTGCCAGGGTCAGGAGTACAGATACGCAGTATTTT.

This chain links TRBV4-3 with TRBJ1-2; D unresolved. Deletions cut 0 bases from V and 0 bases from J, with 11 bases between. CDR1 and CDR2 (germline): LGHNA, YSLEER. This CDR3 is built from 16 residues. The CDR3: CASSQDLGRANYGYTF. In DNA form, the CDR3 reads TGCGCCAGCAGCCAAGATCTGGGCAGAGCTAACTATGGCTACACCTTC.

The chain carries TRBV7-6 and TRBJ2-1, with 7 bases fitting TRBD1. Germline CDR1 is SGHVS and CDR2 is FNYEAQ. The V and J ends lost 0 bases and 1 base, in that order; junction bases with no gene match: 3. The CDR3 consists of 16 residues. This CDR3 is CASSLAYRGSYNEQFF. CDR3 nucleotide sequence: TGTGCCAGCAGCTTAGCGTACAGGGGATCCTACAATGAGCAGTTCTTC. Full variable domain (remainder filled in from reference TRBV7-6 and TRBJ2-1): GAGVSQSPRYKVTKRGQDVALRCDPISGHVSLYWYRQALGQGPEFLTYFNYEAQQDKSGLPNDRFSAERPEGSISTLTIQRTEQRDSAMYRCASSLAYRGSYNEQFFGPGTRLTVL.

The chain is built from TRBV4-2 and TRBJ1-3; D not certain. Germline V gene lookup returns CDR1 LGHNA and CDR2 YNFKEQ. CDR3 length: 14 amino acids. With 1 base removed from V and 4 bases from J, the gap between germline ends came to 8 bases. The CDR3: CASSQVGEGNTIYF. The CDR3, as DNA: TGTGCCAGCAGCCAAGTGGGAGAAGGAAACACCATATATTTT.

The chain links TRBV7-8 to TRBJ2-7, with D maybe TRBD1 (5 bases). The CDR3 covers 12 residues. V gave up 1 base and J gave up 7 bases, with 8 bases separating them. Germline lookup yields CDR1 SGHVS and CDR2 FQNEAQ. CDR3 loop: CASSLETVEQYV. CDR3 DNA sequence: TGTGCCAGCAGCTTAGAGACAGTTGAGCAGTACGTC.

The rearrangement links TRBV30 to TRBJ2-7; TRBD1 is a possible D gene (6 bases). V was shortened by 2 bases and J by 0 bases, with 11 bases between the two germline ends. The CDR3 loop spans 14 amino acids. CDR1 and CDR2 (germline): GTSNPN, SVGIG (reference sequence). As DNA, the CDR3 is TGTGCCTGGAGTTTGAGGGGGAGCTCCTACGAGCAGTACGTC. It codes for CAWSLRGSSYEQYV.

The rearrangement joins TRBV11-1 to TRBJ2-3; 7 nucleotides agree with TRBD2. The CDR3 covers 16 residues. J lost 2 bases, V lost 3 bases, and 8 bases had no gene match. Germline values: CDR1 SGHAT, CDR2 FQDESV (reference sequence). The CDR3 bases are TGTGCCAGCAGCTTCACTAGCGCTCGATCCACAGATACGCAGTATTTT. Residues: CASSFTSARSTDTQYF.